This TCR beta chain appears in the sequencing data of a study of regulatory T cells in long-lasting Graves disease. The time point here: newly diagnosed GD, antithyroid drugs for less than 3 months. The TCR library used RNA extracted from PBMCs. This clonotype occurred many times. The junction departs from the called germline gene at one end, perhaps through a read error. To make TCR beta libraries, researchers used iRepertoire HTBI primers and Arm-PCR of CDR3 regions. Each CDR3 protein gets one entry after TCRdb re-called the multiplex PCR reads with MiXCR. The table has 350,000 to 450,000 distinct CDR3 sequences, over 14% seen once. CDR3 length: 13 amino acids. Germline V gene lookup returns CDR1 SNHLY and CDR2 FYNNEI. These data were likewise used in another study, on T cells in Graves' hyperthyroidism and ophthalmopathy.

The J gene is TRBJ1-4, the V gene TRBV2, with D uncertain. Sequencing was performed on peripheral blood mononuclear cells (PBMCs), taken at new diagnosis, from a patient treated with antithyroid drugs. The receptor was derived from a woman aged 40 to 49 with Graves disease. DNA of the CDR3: TGTGCCAACAGTGCGAGTCCGTTTGAAAAACTGTTTTTT. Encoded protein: CANSASPFEKLFF.